Given below is one T cell receptor beta chain in context. Its antigen remains unknown. The sample originates from a study of CD8+CD57+ T cells in acquired aplastic anemia. Turning to the study itself: Sorting CD4+ and CD8+ cells gave DNA averaging 3.2 ug. Study-level findings and limits: Patients versus controls showed no significant CD8+ Simpson's diversity difference. Overlap between patients and controls comprised almost 30 CD8+ CDR3 sequences.

Trimming removed 4 bases from V and 2 bases from J, with 12 bases in between. The germline CDR1 and CDR2 sequences are SGHRS and YFSETQ. CDR3 length equals 14 residues. Researchers used genomic DNA as the template to profile TCR beta VDJ and CDR3. MiXCR, run by TCRdb on the reads, gives a single entry per CDR3 protein. In the table there are some 290,000 distinct CDR3 sequences, around 60% of which are singletons. The V gene is TRBV5-1, the J gene TRBJ1-1, with D tentatively TRBD1 (5 bases). Sequencing was done on a sample of sorted CD4+, CD8+, or CD8+CD57+ T cells (not recorded which) from PBMCs. This receptor was obtained from a human donor with severe aplastic anemia or a healthy control (not recorded which). CDR3 protein: CASSLWDLNTEAFF. CDR3 DNA sequence: TGCGCCAGCAGCCTTTGGGACCTTAACACTGAAGCTTTCTTT.